This T cell receptor beta chain came from a study of blood T cell repertoires in COVID-19. As originally analysed: For nucleated cells, counts were estimated from reference gene primer amplification. TCRdb's table, derived via immunoSEQ multiplex PCR, lists solely in-frame clones and lacks some. That table supplies the V and J calls and clone size; D and trimming were determined from the DNA. The sample shows approximately 59,000 clones, more than 80% of them seen only once. This clonotype originated in a human donor in a cohort sampled during active COVID-19. The sample taken for sequencing was peripheral blood.

In nucleotides, the CDR3 is TGCGCCAGCAGCCAAGATCTCCAGGGTCGGTACAGGCTTGACACTGAAGCTTTCTTT. Translation: CASSQDLQGRYRLDTEAFF. The chain combines TRBV4-1 with TRBJ1-1; tentatively, D is TRBD1 (5 bases). The V gene's germline CDR1 is MGHRA and CDR2 YSYEKL. V lost 0 bases and J lost 3, with 23 bases in between. The CDR3 length is 19 residues.